The clone carrying this T cell receptor (beta chain) was recorded once. Profiled with immunoSEQ multiplex PCR; TCRdb holds only in-frame clones, not every one. The data show approximately 76,000 clones, approximately 85% seen once. These data are taken from a study of OX40 agonist ivuxolimab in advanced cancers. Background on the study: Patients were under 90% male with ages roughly 23 to 85, mean about 65.

Germline V CDR1 and CDR2: SGHTA, FQGNSA. The CDR3 consists of 16 residues. V and J are TRBV7-2 and TRBJ2-5; no clear D gene. The DNA end is a closer match to TRBJ2-7, so the J assignment may be wrong. The sequence came from an adult with an advanced solid tumor such as melanoma, head and neck, liver or kidney cancer. The material sequenced was CD4+ or CD8+ T cells sorted from blood, taken in a trial of the OX40 agonist ivuxolimab. The CDR3 region has the DNA TGTGCCAGCAGCCCTCGGGTGGCGGCACCATCCTACGAGCAGTACTTC. It translates to CASSPRVAAPSYEQYF.